This TCR beta chain was found in a study of shared clonotypes between healthy human individuals. Between the trimmed V and J ends, which lost 0 bases and 1 base, there was a span of 9 bases. This CDR3 has 15 residues. CDR1 is LNHNV, CDR2 YYDKDF, per germline (reference sequence). Measured with immunoSEQ multiplex PCR; TCRdb has only the in-frame clones, and not every one. The sample contains roughly 2,000,000 clones, approximately 94% of which appear only once. CD45RO-negative cells were positively selected for CCR7, leaving out terminally differentiated effector memory CD45RA+ cells. There were no recent acute infections or vaccinations among the donors, who were healthy HIV-negative adults.

The receptor was derived from a man between 18 and 29 years old in good health. The chain recombines TRBV15 with TRBJ1-1; D not certain. The sequenced sample consisted of naive CD8+ T cells sorted from blood. The CDR3 spells CATSRDLGTNTEAFF. As DNA, the CDR3 is TGTGCCACCAGCAGAGATCTTGGTACGAACACTGAAGCTTTCTTT.